This record covers a single T cell receptor beta chain. Its antigen is as yet unknown. These data originate in a study of T cells in Graves' hyperthyroidism and ophthalmopathy. Germline loops: CDR1 MNHEY, CDR2 SMNVEV (reference sequence). With V trimmed by 5 bases and J by 7 bases, 16 bases remained unmatched. The CDR3 is 17 residues long. Uncontrolled infection, other autoimmune disease, pregnancy or lactation disqualified patients from enrolment. Diagnosis rested on symptoms, serum thyroxine and TRAb, thyroid ultrasound, and orbital computed tomography. Amplification of TCR beta CDR3 regions was performed using RNA transcripts as template. First-round RT-PCR targeting the TCR CDR3 was performed with the HTBI primer set. TCRdb analysed the multiplex PCR reads with MiXCR anew, one entry per CDR3 protein. The sample records 500,000 to 600,000 distinct CDR3 sequences, under 60% being singletons. Study-level findings and limits: Appearing also in blood were most of the thyroid clonotypes expanded above 0.001. Separation of ophthalmopathy from stable hyperthyroidism was achieved by a 13 V-J model.

This sequence originates from an adult woman with Graves' disease, either hyperthyroidism or ophthalmopathy (not recorded which). This chain links TRBV27 with TRBJ2-2, with 7 bases matching TRBD1. Sequencing input: peripheral blood or thyroid tissue (not recorded which). The DNA for the CDR3 is TGTGCCAGCAGTCCCCGAGGGACAGTACATACTGGCGGGGAGCTGTTTTTT. Translating gives CASSPRGTVHTGGELFF.